This entry describes one T cell receptor (beta chain). No antigen is known for it. The data originate from a study of CD8 T cells in Susac syndrome. Study results and limitations: The authors acknowledged that their TCR sequencing and HLA analysis involved a relatively small number of individuals.

Random hexamers served to reverse transcribe roughly 0.45 to 1 ug RNA. Amplification of TCR beta CDR3 was carried out by immunoSEQ multiplex PCR, which covered 54 Vbeta and 13 Jbeta segments. Each CDR3 protein gets one entry after TCRdb re-called the immunoSEQ multiplex PCR reads with MiXCR. The sample includes some 110,000 distinct CDR3 sequences, 93% of them seen just once. V was trimmed by 0 bases and J by 4 bases, leaving 16 bases between them. This CDR3 spans 16 amino acids. Germline CDR1 and CDR2: SGHNT and YYREEE (reference sequence). The sequenced sample consisted of CD8+ T cells from PBMCs. The TCR sequence derives from a human donor with multiple sclerosis. The rearrangement joins TRBV5-4 to TRBJ2-5; maybe TRBD2 (6 bases). As DNA, the CDR3 is TGTGCCAGCAGCTTGGCACGTGACGGGGGAGGAGAGACCCAGTACTTC. Protein sequence: CASSLARDGGGETQYF.